The clone carrying this TCR beta chain appeared many times. Germline CDR1 reads SNHLY; CDR2 reads FYNNEI. Unmatched junction bases numbered 3, after V lost 1 base and J lost 6 bases. This CDR3 has 14 residues. This entry belongs to a study of human T cells and chemical hapten exposure. What the library attached to individual cDNA molecules were unique molecular identifiers. TCRdb recomputed calls from the RACE reads with MiXCR, one row per CDR3 protein. The sample comprises about 50,000 distinct CDR3 sequences, 3.5% to 4.5% of which are singletons, and roughly 1.6% rests with the top ten. As to time point: healthy volunteer bleed at 2 weeks. Total RNA extraction was carried out from unfractionated whole blood.

What was sequenced was whole blood. This chain uses TRBV2 with TRBJ1-2; TRBD1 matches at 9 bases. The sequence came from a female donor in good health. Some clones in this sample may be carry-over from other donors' samples. The CDR3 coding sequence is TGTGCCAGCAGTGAAGATTGGGACAGGGATGGCTACACCTTC. Translation: CASSEDWDRDGYTF.